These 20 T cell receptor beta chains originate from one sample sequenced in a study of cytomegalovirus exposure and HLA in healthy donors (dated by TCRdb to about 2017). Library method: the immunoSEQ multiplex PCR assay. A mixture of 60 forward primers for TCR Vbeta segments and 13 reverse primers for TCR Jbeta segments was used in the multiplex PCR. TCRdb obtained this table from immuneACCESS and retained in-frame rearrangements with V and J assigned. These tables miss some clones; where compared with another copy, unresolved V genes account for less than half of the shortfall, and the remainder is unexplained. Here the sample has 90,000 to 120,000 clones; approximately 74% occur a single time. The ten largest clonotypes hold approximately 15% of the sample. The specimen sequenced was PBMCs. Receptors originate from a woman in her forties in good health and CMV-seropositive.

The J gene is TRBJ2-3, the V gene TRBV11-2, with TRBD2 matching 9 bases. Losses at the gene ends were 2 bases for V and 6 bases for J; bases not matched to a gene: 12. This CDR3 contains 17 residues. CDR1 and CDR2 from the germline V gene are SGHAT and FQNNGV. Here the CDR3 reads CASSLIGGSGGVDTQYF. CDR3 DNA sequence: TGTGCCAGCAGCTTAATTGGGGGTAGCGGGGGAGTGGATACGCAGTATTTT.

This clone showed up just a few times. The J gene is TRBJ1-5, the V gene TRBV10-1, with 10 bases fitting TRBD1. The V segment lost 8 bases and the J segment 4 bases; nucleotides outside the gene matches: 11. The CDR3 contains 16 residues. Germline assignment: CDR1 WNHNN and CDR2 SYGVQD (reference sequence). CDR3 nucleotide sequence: TGCGCCAGCGACTGGACAGGGGGGTTGGAAAATCAGCCCCAGCATTTT. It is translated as CASDWTGGLENQPQHF.

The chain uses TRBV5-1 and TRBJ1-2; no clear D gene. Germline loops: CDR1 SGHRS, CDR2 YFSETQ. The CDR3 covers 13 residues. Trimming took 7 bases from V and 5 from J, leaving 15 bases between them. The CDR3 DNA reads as TGCGCCAGCGGAACTCAGGTTGGGTATGGCTACACCTTC. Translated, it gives CASGTQVGYGYTF.

CDR3 nucleotide sequence: TGTGCCAGCAGTCCCGCCGGTCAGCCCCAGCATTTT. Amino acids: CASSPAGQPQHF. This sequence joins TRBV6-6 and TRBJ1-5; D call uncertain. In germline, CDR1 is MNHNY, CDR2 SVGAGI (reference sequence). This CDR3 comprises 12 residues. Trimming cost V 5 bases and J 6 bases, with 8 bases left between them.

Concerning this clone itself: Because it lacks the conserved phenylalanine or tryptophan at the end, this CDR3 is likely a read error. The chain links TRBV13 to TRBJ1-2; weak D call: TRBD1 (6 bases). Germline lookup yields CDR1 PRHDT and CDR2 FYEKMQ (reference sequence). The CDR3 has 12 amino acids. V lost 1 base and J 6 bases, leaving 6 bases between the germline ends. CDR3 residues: CASSLAGDGYTL. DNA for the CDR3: TGTGCCAGCAGCTTAGCAGGGGATGGCTACACCCTC.

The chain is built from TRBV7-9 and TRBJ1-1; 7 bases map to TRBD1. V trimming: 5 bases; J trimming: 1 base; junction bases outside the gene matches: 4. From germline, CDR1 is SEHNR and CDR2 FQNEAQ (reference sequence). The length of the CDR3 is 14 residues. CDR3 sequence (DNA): TGTGCCAGCAGCACACAGGGGACGAACACTGAAGCTTTCTTT. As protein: CASSTQGTNTEAFF.

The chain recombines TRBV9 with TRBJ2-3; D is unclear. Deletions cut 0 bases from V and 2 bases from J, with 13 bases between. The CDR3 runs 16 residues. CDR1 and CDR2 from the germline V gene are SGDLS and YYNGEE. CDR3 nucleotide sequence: TGTGCCAGCAGCGTAGGAGAGGTTAGTCCCACAGATACGCAGTATTTT. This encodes CASSVGEVSPTDTQYF.

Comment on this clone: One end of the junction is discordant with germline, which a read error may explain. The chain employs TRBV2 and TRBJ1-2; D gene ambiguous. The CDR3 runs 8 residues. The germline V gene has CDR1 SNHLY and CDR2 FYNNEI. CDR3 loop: CASSSPFF. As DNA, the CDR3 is TGTGCCAGCAGTTCCCCCTTTTTC. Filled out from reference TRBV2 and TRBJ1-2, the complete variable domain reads EPEVTQTPSHQVTQMGQEVILRCVPISNHLYFYWYRQILGQKVEFLVSFYNNEISEKSEIFDDQFSVERPDGSNFTLKIRSTKLEDSAMYFCASSSPFFGSGTRLTVV.

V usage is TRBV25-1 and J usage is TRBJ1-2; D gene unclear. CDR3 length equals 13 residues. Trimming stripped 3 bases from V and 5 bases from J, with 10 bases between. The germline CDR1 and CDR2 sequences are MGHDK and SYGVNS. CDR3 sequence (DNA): TGTGCCAGCAGTGACGGCCCGAGGTATGGCTACACCTTC. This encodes CASSDGPRYGYTF.

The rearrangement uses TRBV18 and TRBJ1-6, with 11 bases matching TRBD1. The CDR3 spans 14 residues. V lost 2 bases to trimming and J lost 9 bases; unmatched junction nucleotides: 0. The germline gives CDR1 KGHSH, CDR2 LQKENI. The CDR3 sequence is CASSPGTGGSPLHF. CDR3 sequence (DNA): TGTGCCAGCTCACCAGGGACAGGGGGTTCACCCCTCCACTTT. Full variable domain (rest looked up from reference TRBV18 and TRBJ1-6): NAGVMQNPRHLVRRRGQEARLRCSPMKGHSHVYWYRQLPEEGLKFMVYLQKENIIDESGMPKERFSAEFPKEGPSILRIQQVVRGDSAAYFCASSPGTGGSPLHFGNGTRLTVT.

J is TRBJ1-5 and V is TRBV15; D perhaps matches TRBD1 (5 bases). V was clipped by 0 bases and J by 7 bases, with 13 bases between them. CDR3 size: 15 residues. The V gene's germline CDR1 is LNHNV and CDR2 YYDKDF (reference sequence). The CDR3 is CATSRDPGRGQPQHF. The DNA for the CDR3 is TGTGCCACCAGCAGAGATCCCGGACGGGGGCAGCCCCAGCATTTT.

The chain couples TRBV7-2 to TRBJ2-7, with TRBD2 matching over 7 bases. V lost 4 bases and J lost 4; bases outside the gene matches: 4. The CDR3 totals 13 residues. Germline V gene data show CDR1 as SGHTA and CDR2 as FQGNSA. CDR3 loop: CASSSWEGYEQYF. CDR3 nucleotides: TGTGCCAGCAGCTCATGGGAGGGTTACGAGCAGTACTTC.

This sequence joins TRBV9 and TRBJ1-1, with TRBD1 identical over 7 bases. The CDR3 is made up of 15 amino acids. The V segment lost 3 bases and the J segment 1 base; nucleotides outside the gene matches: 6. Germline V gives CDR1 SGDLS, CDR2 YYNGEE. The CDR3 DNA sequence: TGTGCCAGCAGCGCCTCGACAGGGACGAACACTGAAGCTTTCTTT. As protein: CASSASTGTNTEAFF.

This CDR3 reads CASSLVGAGDQPQHF. The CDR3 DNA follows: TGTGCCAGCAGCTTGGTGGGGGCGGGGGATCAGCCCCAGCATTTT. This chain joins TRBV5-4 and TRBJ1-5; TRBD1 is a possible D gene (6 bases). The V gene's germline CDR1 is SGHNT and CDR2 YYREEE (reference sequence). CDR3 length: 15 amino acids. Trimming removed 0 bases from V and 5 bases from J, with 12 bases in between.

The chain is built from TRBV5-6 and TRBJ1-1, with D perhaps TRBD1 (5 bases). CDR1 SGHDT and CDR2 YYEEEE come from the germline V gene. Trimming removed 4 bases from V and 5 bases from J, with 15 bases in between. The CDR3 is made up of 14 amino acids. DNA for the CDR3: TGTGCCAGCAGCGACAACTGGGGGGGAACTGAAGCTTTCTTT. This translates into CASSDNWGGTEAFF.

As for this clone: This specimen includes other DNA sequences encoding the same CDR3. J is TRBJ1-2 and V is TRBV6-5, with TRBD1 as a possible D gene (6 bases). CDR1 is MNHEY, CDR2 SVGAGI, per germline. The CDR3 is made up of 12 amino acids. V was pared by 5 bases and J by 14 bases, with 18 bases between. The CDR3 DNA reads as TGTGCCAGCAGTGACAGGCGTTCCTACTATACCTTC. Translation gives CASSDRRSYYTF.

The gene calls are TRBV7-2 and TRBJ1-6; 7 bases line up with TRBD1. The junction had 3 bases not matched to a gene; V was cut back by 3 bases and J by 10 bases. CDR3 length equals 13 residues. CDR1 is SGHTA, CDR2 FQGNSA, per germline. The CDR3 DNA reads TGTGCCAGCAGCTTGGGACAGAACTCACCCCTCCACTTT. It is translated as CASSLGQNSPLHF.

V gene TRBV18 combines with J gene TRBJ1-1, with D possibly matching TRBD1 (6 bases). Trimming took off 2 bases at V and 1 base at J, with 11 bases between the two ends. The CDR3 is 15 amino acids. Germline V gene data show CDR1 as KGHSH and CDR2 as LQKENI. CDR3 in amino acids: CASSPRQGPNTEAFF. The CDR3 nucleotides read TGTGCCAGCTCACCAAGGCAGGGGCCGAACACTGAAGCTTTCTTT.

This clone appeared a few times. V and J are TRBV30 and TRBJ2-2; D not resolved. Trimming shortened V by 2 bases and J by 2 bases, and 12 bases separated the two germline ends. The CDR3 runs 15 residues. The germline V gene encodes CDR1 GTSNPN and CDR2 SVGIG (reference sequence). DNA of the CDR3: TGTGCCTGGAGTCCGTACTTTACCAACACCGGGGAGCTGTTTTTT. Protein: CAWSPYFTNTGELFF.

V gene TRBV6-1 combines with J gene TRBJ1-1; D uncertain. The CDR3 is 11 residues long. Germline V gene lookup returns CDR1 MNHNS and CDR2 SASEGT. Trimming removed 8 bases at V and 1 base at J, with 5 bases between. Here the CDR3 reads CASFQNTEAFF. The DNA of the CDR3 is TGTGCCAGCTTCCAGAACACTGAAGCTTTCTTT.